The T cell receptor beta chain under discussion was sequenced for a study of cytomegalovirus exposure and HLA in healthy donors. Germline V gives CDR1 SQVTM, CDR2 ANQGSEA. The trim removed 3 bases at V and 3 bases at J, leaving 4 bases unmatched. This CDR3 is built from 13 residues. In the case of this clone: The antigen is not known.

Points from the study as a whole: Later analysis indicated greater clonal expansion among HLA-associated TCR beta chains than among equally common other chains.

The PCR ran on 60 Vbeta and 13 Jbeta primers. The repertoire was sequenced with immunoSEQ multiplex PCR; TCRdb's copy has only in-frame clones and lacks some. Of over 100,000 clones in the sample, roughly 82% were seen once. Specimen: PBMCs. This clonotype was obtained from a woman aged 18-30 years in good health and CMV-seropositive. The chain couples TRBV29-1 to TRBJ1-2, with 7 bases matching TRBD1. The CDR3 region is CSVEATGDYGYTF. The DNA of the CDR3 is TGCAGCGTTGAGGCAACAGGGGACTATGGCTACACCTTC.